This TCR beta chain was identified during a study of blood T cell repertoires in COVID-19 (dated by TCRdb to 2020 to 2022). Background on the whole study: Collaborator samples came from the United States, Italy and Spain and covered acute and convalescent phases of COVID-19. The prospective study material was composed of cDNA or gDNA derived from T cells, B-cell-depleted T cells, or PBMCs. Where HLA class I and class II types were available, the types were taken from metadata supplied by the sample provider, not from assay-based typing. The dataset comprised deeply sampled blood TCRbeta repertoires from subjects exposed to, actively infected with, or recovered from COVID-19. Sample metadata almost always included a de-identified subject ID, COVID-19 status, age in years and sex. The samples were drawn from the first 160 participants of the ongoing ImmuneRACE study and from under 1,500 subjects provided by 6 global collaborators. The repertoires were released in a freely available public database intended as a resource for research on the immune response to SARS-CoV-2.

Each collaborating institution followed its own protocols to collect whole blood in K2EDTA tubes. Collaborator samples were shipped for TCRbeta analysis as frozen whole blood, isolated PBMCs, or DNA extracted from either sample type. General study outcomes and caveats: How much clinical and demographic metadata was included differed by source and by participant, and the metadata was provided uncurated.

Regarding this clone: Its antigen remains unidentified. Base quality data are lacking; no much larger clone is found one base away.

The immunoSEQ Assay, a bias-controlled multiplex PCR, was used to amplify TCRbeta CDR3 regions from genomic DNA. Concerning the study's data processing: Nucleated cell counts per sample were estimated from amplification of reference gene primers within the assay. To quantify the absolute abundance of each unique TCRbeta CDR3 rearrangement, sequence reads were collapsed and filtered. Productive Simpson clonality was computed per sample as the square root of Simpson's diversity index over productive rearrangements. TCRdb obtained this table from immuneACCESS and retained in-frame rearrangements with V and J assigned. These tables miss some clones; where compared with another copy, unresolved V genes account for less than half of the shortfall, and the remainder is unexplained. V and J calls and clone size are those listed in that table; D and trimming were worked out from the DNA. The sample has under 150,000 clones on record, approximately 80% of them singletons. Of the sample, 8% to 10% is held by the ten largest clones.

Taken from the germline V gene (reference sequence), the CDR1 and CDR2 loops are LNHDA and SQIVND. The CDR3 runs 15 residues from the cysteine to the phenylalanine. Of all the DNA, just the CDR3 is kept, 45 bases in frame from base 1. Germline trimming: 7 bases from V, 6 bases from J; junction bases outside gene matches: 7. The rearranged chain carries TRBV19 and TRBJ1-4; 11 bases in the junction line up with TRBD1. The clonotype comes from a woman over 75 in a cohort sampled during active or convalescent COVID-19. What was sequenced was peripheral blood. The CDR3 is CASTRPGQGDEKLFF. The nucleotide sequence is given as TGTGCCAGTACCAGACCGGGACAGGGGGATGAAAAACTGTTTTTT.